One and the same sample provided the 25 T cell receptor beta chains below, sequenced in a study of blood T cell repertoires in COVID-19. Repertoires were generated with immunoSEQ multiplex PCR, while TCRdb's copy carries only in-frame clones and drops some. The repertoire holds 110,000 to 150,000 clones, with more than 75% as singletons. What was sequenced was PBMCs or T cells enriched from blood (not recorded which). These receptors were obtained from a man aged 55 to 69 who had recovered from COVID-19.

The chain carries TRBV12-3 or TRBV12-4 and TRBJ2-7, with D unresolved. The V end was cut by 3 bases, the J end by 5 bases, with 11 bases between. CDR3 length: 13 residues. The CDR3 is CASSFGHLDEQYF. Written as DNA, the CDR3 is TGTGCCAGCAGTTTTGGGCACCTCGACGAGCAGTACTTC.

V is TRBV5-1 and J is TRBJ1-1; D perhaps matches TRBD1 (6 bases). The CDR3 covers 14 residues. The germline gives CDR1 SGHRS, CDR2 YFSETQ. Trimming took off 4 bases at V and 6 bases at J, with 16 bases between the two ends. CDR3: CASSNQGGVAEAFF. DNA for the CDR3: TGCGCCAGCAGCAACCAAGGGGGGGTCGCTGAAGCTTTCTTT. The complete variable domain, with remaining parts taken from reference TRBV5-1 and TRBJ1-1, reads KAGVTQTPRYLIKTRGQQVTLSCSPISGHRSVSWYQQTPGQGLQFLFEYFSETQRNKGNFPGRFSGRQFSNSRSEMNVSTLELGDSALYLCASSNQGGVAEAFFGQGTRLTVV.

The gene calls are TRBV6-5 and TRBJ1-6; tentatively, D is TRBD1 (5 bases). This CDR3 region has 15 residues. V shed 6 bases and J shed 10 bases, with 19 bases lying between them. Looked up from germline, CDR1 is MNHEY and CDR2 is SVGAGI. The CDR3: CASRQGRVDSSPLHF. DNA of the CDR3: TGTGCCAGCAGGCAGGGTAGGGTCGATTCGTCACCCCTCCACTTT.

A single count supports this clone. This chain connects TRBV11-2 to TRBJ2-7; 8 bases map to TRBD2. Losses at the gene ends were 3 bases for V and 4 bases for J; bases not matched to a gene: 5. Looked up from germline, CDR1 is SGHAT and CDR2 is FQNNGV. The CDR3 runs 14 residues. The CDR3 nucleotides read TGTGCCAGCAGCTTGAGCGGGGGACCGTACGAGCAGTACTTC. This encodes CASSLSGGPYEQYF.

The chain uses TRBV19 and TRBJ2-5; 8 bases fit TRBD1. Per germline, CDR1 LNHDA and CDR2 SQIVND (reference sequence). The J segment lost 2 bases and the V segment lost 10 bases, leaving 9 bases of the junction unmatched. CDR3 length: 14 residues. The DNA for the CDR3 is TGTGCCACCTCCAGGGGGCTACCTCAAGAGACCCAGTACTTC. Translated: CATSRGLPQETQYF.

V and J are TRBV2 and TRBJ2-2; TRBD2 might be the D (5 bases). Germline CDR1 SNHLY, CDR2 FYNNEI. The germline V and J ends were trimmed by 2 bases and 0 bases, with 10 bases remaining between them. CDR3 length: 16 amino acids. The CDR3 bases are TGTGCCAGCAGTGAACCTAGCAACTCGAACACCGGGGAGCTGTTTTTT. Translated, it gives CASSEPSNSNTGELFF. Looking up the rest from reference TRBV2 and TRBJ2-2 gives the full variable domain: EPEVTQTPSHQVTQMGQEVILRCVPISNHLYFYWYRQILGQKVEFLVSFYNNEISEKSEIFDDQFSVERPDGSNFTLKIRSTKLEDSAMYFCASSEPSNSNTGELFFGEGSRLTVL.

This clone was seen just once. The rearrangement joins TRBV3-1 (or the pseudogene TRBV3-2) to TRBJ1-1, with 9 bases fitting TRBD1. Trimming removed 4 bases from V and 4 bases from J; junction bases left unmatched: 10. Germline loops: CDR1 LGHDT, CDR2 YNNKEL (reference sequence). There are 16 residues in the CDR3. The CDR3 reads CASSLPGTGWATEAFF. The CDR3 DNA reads TGTGCCAGCAGCCTACCTGGGACAGGGTGGGCCACTGAAGCTTTCTTT.

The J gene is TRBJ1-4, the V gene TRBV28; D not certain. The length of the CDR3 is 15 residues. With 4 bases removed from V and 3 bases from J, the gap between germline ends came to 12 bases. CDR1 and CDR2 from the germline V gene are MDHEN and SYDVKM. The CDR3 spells CASSSSQAANEKLFF. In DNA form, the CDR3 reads TGTGCCAGCAGTTCTAGCCAGGCGGCTAATGAAAAACTGTTTTTT.

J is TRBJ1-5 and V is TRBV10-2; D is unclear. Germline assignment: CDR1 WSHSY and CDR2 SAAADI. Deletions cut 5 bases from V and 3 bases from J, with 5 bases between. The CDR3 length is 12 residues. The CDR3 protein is CASSPNNQPQHF. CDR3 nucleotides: TGCGCCAGCAGTCCCAACAATCAGCCCCAGCATTTT.

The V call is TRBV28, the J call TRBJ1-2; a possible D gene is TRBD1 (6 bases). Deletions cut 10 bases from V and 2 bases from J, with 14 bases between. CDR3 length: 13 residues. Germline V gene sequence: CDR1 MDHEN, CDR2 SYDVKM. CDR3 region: CATYGTINYGYTF. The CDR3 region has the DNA TGTGCCACCTACGGGACAATAAACTATGGCTACACCTTC.

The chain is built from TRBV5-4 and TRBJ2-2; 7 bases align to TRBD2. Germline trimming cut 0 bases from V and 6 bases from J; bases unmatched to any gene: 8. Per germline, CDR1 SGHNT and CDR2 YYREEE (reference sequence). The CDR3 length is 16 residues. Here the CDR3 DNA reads TGTGCCAGCAGCTTGGTCGGGGAGGGCCCACCCGGGGAGCTGTTTTTT. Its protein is CASSLVGEGPPGELFF.

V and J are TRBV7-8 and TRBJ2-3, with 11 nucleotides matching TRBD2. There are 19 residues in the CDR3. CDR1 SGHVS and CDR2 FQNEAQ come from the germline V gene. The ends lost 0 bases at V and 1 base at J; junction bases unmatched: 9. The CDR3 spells CASSLALTSGRVGTDTQYF. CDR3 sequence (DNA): TGTGCCAGCAGCTTAGCGCTAACTAGCGGGAGAGTGGGCACAGATACGCAGTATTTT.

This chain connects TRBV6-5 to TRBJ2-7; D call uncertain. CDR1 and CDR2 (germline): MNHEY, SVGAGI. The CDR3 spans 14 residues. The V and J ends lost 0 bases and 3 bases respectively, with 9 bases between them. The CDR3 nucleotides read TGTGCCAGCAGTTACTCTACAGAAGACTACGAGCAGTACTTC. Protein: CASSYSTEDYEQYF.

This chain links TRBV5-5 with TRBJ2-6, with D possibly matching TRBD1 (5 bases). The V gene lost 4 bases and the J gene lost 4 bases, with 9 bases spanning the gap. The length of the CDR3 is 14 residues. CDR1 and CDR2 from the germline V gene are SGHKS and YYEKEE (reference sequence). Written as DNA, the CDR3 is TGTGCCAGCAGCCAGGGTTCAGGGGCCAACGTCCTGACTTTC. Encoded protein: CASSQGSGANVLTF.

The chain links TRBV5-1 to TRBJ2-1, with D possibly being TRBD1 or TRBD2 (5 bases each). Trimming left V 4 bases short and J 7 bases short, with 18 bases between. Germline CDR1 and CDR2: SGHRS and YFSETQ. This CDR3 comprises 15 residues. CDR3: CASSMGPRSWNEQFF. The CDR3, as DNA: TGCGCCAGCAGCATGGGACCCAGGTCGTGGAATGAGCAGTTCTTC.

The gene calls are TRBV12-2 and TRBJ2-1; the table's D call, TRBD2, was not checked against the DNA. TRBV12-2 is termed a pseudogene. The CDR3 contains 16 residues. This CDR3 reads CASRSYRRRSNNEQFF. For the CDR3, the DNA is TGTGCAAGTCGCTCATACCGGCGGAGATCGAACAATGAGCAGTTCTTC.

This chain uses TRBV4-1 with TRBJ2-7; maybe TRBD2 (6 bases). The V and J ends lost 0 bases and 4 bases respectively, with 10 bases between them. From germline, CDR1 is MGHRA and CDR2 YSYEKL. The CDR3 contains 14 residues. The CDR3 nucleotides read TGCGCCAGCAGCCAAGATGGGGGGAGGTACGAGCAGTACTTC. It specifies CASSQDGGRYEQYF.

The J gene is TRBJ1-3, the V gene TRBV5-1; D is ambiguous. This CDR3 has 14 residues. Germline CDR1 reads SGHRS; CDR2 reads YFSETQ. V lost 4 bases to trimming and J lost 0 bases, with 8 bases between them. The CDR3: CASSPRHSGNTIYF. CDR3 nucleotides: TGCGCCAGCAGCCCACGACACTCTGGAAACACCATATATTTT. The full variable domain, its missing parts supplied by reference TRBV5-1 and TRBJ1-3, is KAGVTQTPRYLIKTRGQQVTLSCSPISGHRSVSWYQQTPGQGLQFLFEYFSETQRNKGNFPGRFSGRQFSNSRSEMNVSTLELGDSALYLCASSPRHSGNTIYFGEGSWLTVV.

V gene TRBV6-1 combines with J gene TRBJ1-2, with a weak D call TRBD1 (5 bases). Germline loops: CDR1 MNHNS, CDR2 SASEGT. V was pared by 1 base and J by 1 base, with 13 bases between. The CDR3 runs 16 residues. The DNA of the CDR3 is TGTGCCAGCAGTGAAGGGGGGAAGGGAGGTAACTATGGCTACACCTTC. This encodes CASSEGGKGGNYGYTF.

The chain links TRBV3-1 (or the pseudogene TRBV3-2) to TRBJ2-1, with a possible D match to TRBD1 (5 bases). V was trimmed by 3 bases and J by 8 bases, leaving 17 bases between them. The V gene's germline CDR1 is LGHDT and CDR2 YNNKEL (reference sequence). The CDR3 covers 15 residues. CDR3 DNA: TGTGCCAGCAGCCACTCAGGGCTTTTTATGCATGAGCAGTTCTTC. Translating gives CASSHSGLFMHEQFF.

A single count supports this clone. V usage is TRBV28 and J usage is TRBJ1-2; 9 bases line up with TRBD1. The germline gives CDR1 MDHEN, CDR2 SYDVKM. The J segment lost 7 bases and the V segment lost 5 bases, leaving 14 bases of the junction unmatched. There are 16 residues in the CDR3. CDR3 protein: CASSHRDREWQFGYTF. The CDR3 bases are TGTGCCAGCAGTCACCGGGACAGGGAATGGCAGTTTGGCTACACCTTC.

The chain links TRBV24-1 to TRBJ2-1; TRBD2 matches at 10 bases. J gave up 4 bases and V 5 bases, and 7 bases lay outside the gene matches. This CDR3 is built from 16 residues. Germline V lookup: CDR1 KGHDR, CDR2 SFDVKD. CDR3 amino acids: CATSATTSGEYNEQFF. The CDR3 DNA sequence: TGTGCCACCAGTGCCACAACTAGCGGGGAGTACAATGAGCAGTTCTTC.

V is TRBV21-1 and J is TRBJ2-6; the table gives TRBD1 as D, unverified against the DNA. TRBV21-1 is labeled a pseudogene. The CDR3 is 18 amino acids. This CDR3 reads CASSKTRDRGFGANVLTF. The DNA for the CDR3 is TGTGCCAGCAGCAAGACCCGGGACAGGGGATTCGGGGCCAACGTCCTGACTTTC.

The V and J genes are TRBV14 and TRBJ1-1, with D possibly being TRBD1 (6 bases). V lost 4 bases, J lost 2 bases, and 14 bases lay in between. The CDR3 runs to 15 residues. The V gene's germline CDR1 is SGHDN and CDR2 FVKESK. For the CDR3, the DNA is TGTGCCAGCAGCCCACTAGGACAGAGAAACACTGAAGCTTTCTTT. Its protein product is CASSPLGQRNTEAFF.

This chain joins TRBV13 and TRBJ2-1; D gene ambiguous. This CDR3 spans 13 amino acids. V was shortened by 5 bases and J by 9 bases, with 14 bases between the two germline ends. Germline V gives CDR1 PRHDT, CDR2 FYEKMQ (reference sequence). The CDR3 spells CASSPESSGEQFF. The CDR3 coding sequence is TGTGCCAGCAGCCCCGAGTCCTCCGGTGAGCAGTTCTTC.